These 21 T cell receptor beta chains were sequenced from one sample in a study of cytomegalovirus exposure and HLA in healthy donors. With 60 Vbeta and 13 Jbeta primers, the PCR was carried out. Repertoires were generated with immunoSEQ multiplex PCR, while TCRdb's copy carries only in-frame clones and drops some. Among about 150,000 clones listed, over 70% were seen once. Material: PBMCs. The receptors come from a young woman in good health and CMV-seronegative.

The count of this clone is one. The chain employs TRBV7-8 and TRBJ1-1; 9 bases are a match to TRBD1. The germline V gene has CDR1 SGHVS and CDR2 FQNEAQ. Trimming removed 5 bases from V and 4 bases from J; junction bases left unmatched: 8. The CDR3 is made up of 15 amino acids. The CDR3 sequence: CASSPMGQGVTEAFF. CDR3 in DNA: TGTGCCAGCAGCCCCATGGGACAGGGTGTCACTGAAGCTTTCTTT.

The chain combines TRBV10-3 with TRBJ1-1; tentative D call: TRBD1 (5 bases). The CDR3 contains 15 residues. Germline V gene sequence: CDR1 ENHRY, CDR2 SYGVKD. The ends were cut back, 9 bases at V and 1 base at J, with 18 bases in the middle. In nucleotides, the CDR3 is TGTGCCATTTCCTTCAGCGGGGCAGGGAACACTGAAGCTTTCTTT. Amino acids: CAISFSGAGNTEAFF.

The V call is TRBV19, the J call TRBJ1-2; D remains unclear. V was pared by 5 bases and J by 1 base, with 11 bases between. The CDR3 length is 14 residues. Germline V gives CDR1 LNHDA, CDR2 SQIVND (reference sequence). Written as DNA, the CDR3 is TGTGCCAGTAGTTTGGCTGCAATTAACTATGGCTACACCTTC. Residues: CASSLAAINYGYTF.

In this sample, this clone turned up a few times. The gene calls are TRBV2 and TRBJ1-2; D not resolved. The CDR3 length is 11 residues. Germline V gene sequence: CDR1 SNHLY, CDR2 FYNNEI. Trimming stripped 6 bases from V and 4 bases from J, with 6 bases between. In DNA form, the CDR3 reads TGTGCCAGCAGACGGAGCTATGGCTACACCTTC. This sequence encodes CASRRSYGYTF.

Here the CDR3 DNA reads TGTGCCATCAGTGGGGGACTAGCGGCCGGGGAGCTGTTTTTT. This translates into CAISGGLAAGELFF. The genes are TRBV10-3 and TRBJ2-2; 11 positions agree with TRBD2. Germline CDR1 reads ENHRY; CDR2 reads SYGVKD. The CDR3 has 14 residues. Germline trimming cut 4 bases from V and 6 bases from J; bases unmatched to any gene: 1.

The chain couples TRBV6-1 to TRBJ2-1; D perhaps matches TRBD1 (7 bases). This CDR3 is built from 15 residues. V shed 7 bases and J shed 7 bases, with 20 bases lying between them. Germline CDR1 is MNHNS and CDR2 is SASEGT. The DNA for the CDR3 is TGTGCCAGCATCCAAAGACAGGGACTGAAGAATGAGCAGTTCTTC. Amino acids: CASIQRQGLKNEQFF.

The chain couples TRBV5-1 to TRBJ1-4; 9 bases match TRBD1. V shed 4 bases, J shed 5 bases, and the junction held 6 bases outside the gene matches. Germline loops: CDR1 SGHRS, CDR2 YFSETQ. There are 15 residues in the CDR3. The CDR3 loop reads CASSPDRGGNEKLFF. CDR3 DNA sequence: TGCGCCAGCAGCCCGGACAGGGGAGGCAATGAAAAACTGTTTTTT.

The V call is TRBV11-3, the J call TRBJ1-6; D is unclear. V was trimmed by 0 bases and J by 7 bases, leaving 10 bases between them. CDR1 and CDR2 from the germline V gene are SGHNT and YENEEA. The CDR3 covers 15 residues. The CDR3 here is CASSLDDLRNSPLHF. Here the CDR3 DNA reads TGTGCCAGCAGCTTAGATGACTTACGAAATTCACCCCTCCACTTT. Full variable domain (missing parts from reference TRBV11-3 and TRBJ1-6): EAGVVQSPRYKIIEKKQPVAFWCNPISGHNTLYWYLQNLGQGPELLIRYENEEAVDDSQLPKDRFSAERLKGVDSTLKIQPAELGDSAVYLCASSLDDLRNSPLHFGNGTRLTVT.

The rearrangement joins TRBV5-4 to TRBJ2-2; D uncertain. Germline assignment: CDR1 SGHNT and CDR2 YYREEE (reference sequence). Trimming cost V 1 base and J 8 bases, with 3 bases left between them. This CDR3 comprises 11 residues. The CDR3 spells CASSLLGELFF. The CDR3 nucleotides read TGTGCCAGCAGCTTGCTGGGGGAGCTGTTTTTT.

V is TRBV7-2 and J is TRBJ2-7, with TRBD2 matching over 10 bases. The CDR3 is made up of 15 amino acids. The V gene end was trimmed by 6 bases and the J gene end by 3 bases; junction bases not matched to a gene: 8. Germline CDR1 SGHTA, CDR2 FQGNSA. CDR3 loop: CASRRPGLASYEQYF. CDR3 in DNA: TGTGCCAGCAGGCGTCCGGGACTAGCGAGCTACGAGCAGTACTTC.

This chain joins TRBV11-2 and TRBJ1-1; D is perhaps TRBD1 (5 bases). Trimming took off 3 bases at V and 1 base at J, with 12 bases between the two ends. Germline V gene sequence: CDR1 SGHAT, CDR2 FQNNGV. CDR3 length: 15 residues. The CDR3 nucleotides read TGTGCCAGCAGCTTCTCAGCAGGGAAGAACACTGAAGCTTTCTTT. Its translation: CASSFSAGKNTEAFF.

The genes are TRBV28 and TRBJ1-3, with D uncertain. The V end lost 1 base, the J end lost 0 bases, and 13 bases lay between the germline ends. Germline CDR1 is MDHEN and CDR2 is SYDVKM. There are 17 residues in the CDR3. Here the CDR3 DNA reads TGTGCCAGCAGTTTATACGCTTCGGGAAGCTCTGGAAACACCATATATTTT. Amino acid sequence: CASSLYASGSSGNTIYF.

This rearrangement joins TRBV10-1 to TRBJ2-1; 9 bases are a match to TRBD1. The CDR3 length is 16 residues. With 0 bases clipped from V and 8 bases from J, the junction kept 8 bases outside the gene matches. From germline, CDR1 is WNHNN and CDR2 SYGVQD (reference sequence). CDR3 coding DNA: TGCGCCAGCAGTGAGTCGTGGACAGGGGCCGGCTATGAGCAGTTCTTC. Translated: CASSESWTGAGYEQFF.

The chain employs TRBV27 and TRBJ2-1; 9 nucleotides agree with TRBD1. The V gene's germline CDR1 is MNHEY and CDR2 SMNVEV (reference sequence). V dropped 6 bases and J dropped 7; count of bases not matched to a gene: 7. The CDR3 contains 14 residues. In nucleotides, the CDR3 is TGTGCCAGCAGGTCACAGGGGGCGCGGAATGAGCAGTTCTTC. Its translation: CASRSQGARNEQFF.

The chain carries TRBV30 and TRBJ2-7; perhaps TRBD1 as D (5 bases). The CDR3 loop spans 12 amino acids. The germline V gene encodes CDR1 GTSNPN and CDR2 SVGIG (reference sequence). With 5 bases removed from V and 7 bases from J, the gap between germline ends came to 15 bases. The chain's CDR3 is CAWVSSGFEQYF. The CDR3 nucleotides are TGTGCCTGGGTTTCCTCAGGGTTTGAGCAGTACTTC.

This clone has more than one count but fewer than ten. The gene calls are TRBV6-5 and TRBJ2-7, with D perhaps matching TRBD1 (6 bases). Trimming cost V 5 bases and J 0 bases, with 11 bases left between them. The CDR3 contains 14 residues. The V gene's germline CDR1 is MNHEY and CDR2 SVGAGI. The CDR3 DNA follows: TGTGCCAGCAGTCCACGGGACATCTCCTACGAGCAGTACTTC. It yields the protein CASSPRDISYEQYF.

The rearrangement links TRBV5-1 to TRBJ1-2; D possibly corresponds to TRBD1 (6 bases). The CDR3 has 13 amino acids. The germline CDR1 and CDR2 sequences are SGHRS and YFSETQ. The V gene lost 5 bases and the J gene lost 5 bases, with 13 bases spanning the gap. CDR3 bases: TGCGCCAGCAGATTGATAACAGGGTATGGCTACACCTTC. Protein product: CASRLITGYGYTF.

The chain combines TRBV29-1 with TRBJ2-5, with 7 positions matching TRBD2. After removal of 5 bases from V and 1 base from J, the junction contained 4 bases not matched to a gene. Germline V gives CDR1 SQVTM, CDR2 ANQGSEA. The CDR3 is 13 amino acids. CDR3 region: CSVRGVLQETQYF. CDR3 in DNA: TGCAGCGTTCGGGGGGTACTCCAAGAGACCCAGTACTTC.

The genes are TRBV5-4 and TRBJ1-3, with D possibly matching TRBD1 (5 bases). The CDR3 length is 14 residues. V was shortened by 3 bases and J by 0 bases, with 7 bases between the two germline ends. The germline V gene has CDR1 SGHNT and CDR2 YYREEE (reference sequence). The CDR3: CASSSTVSGNTIYF. CDR3 nucleotides: TGTGCCAGCAGCTCGACAGTCTCTGGAAACACCATATATTTT.

The chain recombines TRBV5-4 with TRBJ1-2, with D possibly being TRBD1 (5 bases). Germline CDR1 is SGHNT and CDR2 is YYREEE (reference sequence). The CDR3 spans 13 residues. Trimming removed 1 base from V and 4 bases from J, with 8 bases in between. The CDR3 nucleotides are TGTGCCAGCAGCTTGCAGGGTTCCTATGGCTACACCTTC. It encodes CASSLQGSYGYTF. Filled out from reference TRBV5-4 and TRBJ1-2, the complete variable domain reads ETGVTQSPTHLIKTRGQQVTLRCSSQSGHNTVSWYQQALGQGPQFIFQYYREEENGRGNFPPRFSGLQFPNYSSELNVNALELDDSALYLCASSLQGSYGYTFGSGTRLTVV.

V is TRBV28 and J is TRBJ1-3; possible D gene TRBD1, 6 bases. V shed 2 bases and J shed 8 bases, with 10 bases lying between them. The CDR3 is 13 amino acids. Germline V lookup: CDR1 MDHEN, CDR2 SYDVKM. The CDR3 DNA is TGTGCCAGCAGTTTAGGACAGAGCCACACCATATATTTT. This codes for CASSLGQSHTIYF.